Below, one T cell receptor (beta chain) is given with its context. Its antigen is currently unknown. The data are from a study of CD8+ T cells in alopecia areata. Study at large: In an open-label trial, patients got 5 to 10 mg tofacitinib twice daily.

General study findings and limits: Sharing of TCR sequences between patients (possibly for HLA-related reasons) was less clear than in mice.

V shed 1 base and J shed 0 bases, with 9 bases lying between them. Germline V gives CDR1 LNHNV, CDR2 YYDKDF (reference sequence). The CDR3 has 16 residues. Treatment here: oral pan-JAK inhibitor, 5-10 mg twice daily. Reverse transcription of extracted RNA yielded cDNA, which provided the sequencing template. Sequencing was performed with immunoSEQ multiplex PCR; in TCRdb, only in-frame clones are kept and a portion is missing. The sample contains hundreds of thousands of clones, 66% of which appear only once. The chain joins TRBV15 to TRBJ2-2, with D unresolved. The starting material was CD4+ T cells sorted from blood, obtained around week 44, from a patient treated with tofacitinib. The TCR was taken from a human donor with alopecia areata. CDR3 residues: CATSRAGSTNTGELFF. CDR3 DNA: TGTGCCACCAGCAGAGCGGGCAGCACGAACACCGGGGAGCTGTTTTTT.